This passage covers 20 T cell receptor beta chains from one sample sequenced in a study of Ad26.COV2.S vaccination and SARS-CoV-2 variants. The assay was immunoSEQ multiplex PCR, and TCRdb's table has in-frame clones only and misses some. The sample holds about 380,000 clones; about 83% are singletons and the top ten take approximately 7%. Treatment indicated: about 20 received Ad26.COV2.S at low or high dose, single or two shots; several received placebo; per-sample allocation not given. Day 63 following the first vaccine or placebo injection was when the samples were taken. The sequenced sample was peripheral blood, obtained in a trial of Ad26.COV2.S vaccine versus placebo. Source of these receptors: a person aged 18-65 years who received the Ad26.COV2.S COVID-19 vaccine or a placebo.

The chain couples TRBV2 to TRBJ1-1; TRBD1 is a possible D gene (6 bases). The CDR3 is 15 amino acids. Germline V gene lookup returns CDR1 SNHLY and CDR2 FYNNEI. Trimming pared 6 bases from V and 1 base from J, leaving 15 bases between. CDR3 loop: CASSPQGLGNTEAFF. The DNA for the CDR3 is TGTGCCAGCAGCCCACAGGGCTTGGGGAACACTGAAGCTTTCTTT.

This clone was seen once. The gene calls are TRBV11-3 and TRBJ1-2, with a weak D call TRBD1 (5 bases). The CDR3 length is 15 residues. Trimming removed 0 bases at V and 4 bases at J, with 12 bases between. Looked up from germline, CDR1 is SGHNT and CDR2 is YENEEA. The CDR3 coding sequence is TGTGCCAGCAGCTTAGATGGGGGTGCGGGCTATGGCTACACCTTC. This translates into CASSLDGGAGYGYTF.

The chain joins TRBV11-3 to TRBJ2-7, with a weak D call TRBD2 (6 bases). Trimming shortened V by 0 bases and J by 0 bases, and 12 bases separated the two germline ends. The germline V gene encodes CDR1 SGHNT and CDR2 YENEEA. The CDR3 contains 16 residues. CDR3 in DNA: TGTGCCAGCAGCTTAGAGGTAGCGGTGAGCTCCTACGAGCAGTACTTC. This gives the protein CASSLEVAVSSYEQYF.

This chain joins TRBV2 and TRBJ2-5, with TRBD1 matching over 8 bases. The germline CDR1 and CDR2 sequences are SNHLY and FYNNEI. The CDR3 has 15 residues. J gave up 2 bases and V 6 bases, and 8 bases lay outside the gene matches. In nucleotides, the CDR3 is TGTGCCAGCAGCTGGACAGGGACCAGTCAAGAGACCCAGTACTTC. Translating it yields CASSWTGTSQETQYF.

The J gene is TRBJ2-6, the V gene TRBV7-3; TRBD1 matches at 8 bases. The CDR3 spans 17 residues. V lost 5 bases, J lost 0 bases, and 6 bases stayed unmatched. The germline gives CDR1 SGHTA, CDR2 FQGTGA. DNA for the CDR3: TGTGCCAGCAGCCTGACAGGGGCGAGCTCTGGGGCCAACGTCCTGACTTTC. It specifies CASSLTGASSGANVLTF.

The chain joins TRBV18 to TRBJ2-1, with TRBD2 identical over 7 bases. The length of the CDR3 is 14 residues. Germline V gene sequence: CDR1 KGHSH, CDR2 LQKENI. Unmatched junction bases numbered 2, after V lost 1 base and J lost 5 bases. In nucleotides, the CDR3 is TGTGCCAGCTCACCACAACGGGAGGACAATGAGCAGTTCTTC. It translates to CASSPQREDNEQFF.

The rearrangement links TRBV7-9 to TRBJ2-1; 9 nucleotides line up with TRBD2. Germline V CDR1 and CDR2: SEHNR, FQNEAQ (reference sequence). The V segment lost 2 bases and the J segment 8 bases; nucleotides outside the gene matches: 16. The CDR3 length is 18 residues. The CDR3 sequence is CASSLRPSGASLLHEQFF. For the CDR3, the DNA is TGTGCCAGCAGCTTAAGACCTAGCGGGGCCTCGCTTTTACATGAGCAGTTCTTC.

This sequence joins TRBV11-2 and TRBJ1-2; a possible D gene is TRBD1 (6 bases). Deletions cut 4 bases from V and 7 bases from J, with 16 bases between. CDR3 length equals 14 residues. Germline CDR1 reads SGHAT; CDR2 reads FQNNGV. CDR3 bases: TGTGCCAGCAGCTCCATCAGGGGTCGGGTTGGCTACACCTTC. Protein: CASSSIRGRVGYTF.

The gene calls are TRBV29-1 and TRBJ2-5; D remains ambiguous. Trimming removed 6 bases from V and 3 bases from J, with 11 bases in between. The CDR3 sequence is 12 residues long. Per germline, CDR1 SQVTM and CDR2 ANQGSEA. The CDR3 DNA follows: TGCAGCGTGACCGGTCCTAAAGAGACCCAGTACTTC. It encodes CSVTGPKETQYF.

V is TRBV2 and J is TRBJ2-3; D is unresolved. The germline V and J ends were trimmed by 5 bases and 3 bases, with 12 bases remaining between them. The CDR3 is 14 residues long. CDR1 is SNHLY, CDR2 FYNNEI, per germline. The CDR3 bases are TGTGCCAGCAGTAAGGGCCGAAAAACAGATACGCAGTATTTT. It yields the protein CASSKGRKTDTQYF.

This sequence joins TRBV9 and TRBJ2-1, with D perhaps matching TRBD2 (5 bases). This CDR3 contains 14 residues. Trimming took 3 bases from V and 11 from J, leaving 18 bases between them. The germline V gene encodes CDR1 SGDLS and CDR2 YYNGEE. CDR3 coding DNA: TGTGCCAGCAGCGGCGGGCGAGCTAGTATGAAGCAGTTCTTC. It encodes CASSGGRASMKQFF.

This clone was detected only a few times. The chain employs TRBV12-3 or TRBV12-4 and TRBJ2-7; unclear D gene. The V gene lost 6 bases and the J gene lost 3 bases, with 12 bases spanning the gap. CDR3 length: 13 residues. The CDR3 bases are TGTGCCAGCAGCCTGGACGGCCTCTACGAGCAGTACTTC. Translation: CASSLDGLYEQYF.

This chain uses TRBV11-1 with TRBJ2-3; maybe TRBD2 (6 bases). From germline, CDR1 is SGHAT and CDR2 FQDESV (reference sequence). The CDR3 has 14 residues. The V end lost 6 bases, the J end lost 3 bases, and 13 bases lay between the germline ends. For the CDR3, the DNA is TGTGCCAGCAGTCCGGGAGCAGGGACAGATACGCAGTATTTT. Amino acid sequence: CASSPGAGTDTQYF.

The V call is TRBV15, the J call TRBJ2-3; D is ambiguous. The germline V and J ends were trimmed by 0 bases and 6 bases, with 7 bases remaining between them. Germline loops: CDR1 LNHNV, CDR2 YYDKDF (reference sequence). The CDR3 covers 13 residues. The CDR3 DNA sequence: TGTGCCACCAGCAGAGAACAGCTGGATACGCAGTATTTT. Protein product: CATSREQLDTQYF.

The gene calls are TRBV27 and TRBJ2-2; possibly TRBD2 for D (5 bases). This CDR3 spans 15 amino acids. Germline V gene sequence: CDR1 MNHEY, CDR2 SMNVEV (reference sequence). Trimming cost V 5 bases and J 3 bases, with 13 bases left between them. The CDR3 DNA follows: TGTGCCAGCAGTGTACAAGGACTTTACACCGGGGAGCTGTTTTTT. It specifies CASSVQGLYTGELFF.

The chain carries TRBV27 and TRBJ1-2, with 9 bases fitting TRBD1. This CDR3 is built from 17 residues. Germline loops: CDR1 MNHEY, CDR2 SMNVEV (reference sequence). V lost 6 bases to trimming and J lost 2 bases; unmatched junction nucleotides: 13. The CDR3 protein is CASRPGTGTSLNYGYTF. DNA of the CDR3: TGTGCCAGCAGACCCGGGACAGGGACCAGCCTCAACTATGGCTACACCTTC.

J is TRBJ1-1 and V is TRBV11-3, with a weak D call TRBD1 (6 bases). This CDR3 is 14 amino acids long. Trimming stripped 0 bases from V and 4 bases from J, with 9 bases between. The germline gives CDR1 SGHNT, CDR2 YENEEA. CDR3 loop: CASSLERGSTEAFF. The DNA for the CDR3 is TGTGCCAGCAGCTTAGAGAGGGGGAGCACTGAAGCTTTCTTT.

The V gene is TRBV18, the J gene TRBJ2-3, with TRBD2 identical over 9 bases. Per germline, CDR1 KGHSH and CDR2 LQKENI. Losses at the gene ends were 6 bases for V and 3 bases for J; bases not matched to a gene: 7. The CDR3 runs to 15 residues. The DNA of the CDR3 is TGTGCCAGCTCGGCCGTGGCGGGAGGGACAGATACGCAGTATTTT. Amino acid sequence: CASSAVAGGTDTQYF.

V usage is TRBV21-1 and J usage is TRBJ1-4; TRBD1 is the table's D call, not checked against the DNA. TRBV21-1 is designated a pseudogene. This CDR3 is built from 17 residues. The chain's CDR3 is CASSKGKRDRRTEKLFF. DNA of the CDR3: TGTGCCAGCAGCAAAGGTAAAAGAGACAGGCGGACAGAAAAACTGTTTTTT.

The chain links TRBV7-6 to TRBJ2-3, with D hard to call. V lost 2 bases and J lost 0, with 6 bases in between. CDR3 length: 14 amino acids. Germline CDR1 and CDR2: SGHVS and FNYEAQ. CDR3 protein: CASSLSPSTDTQYF. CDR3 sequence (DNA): TGTGCCAGCAGCTTAAGCCCCAGCACAGATACGCAGTATTTT.